A selection of T cell receptor beta chains follows, all from one sample in a study of cytomegalovirus exposure and HLA in healthy donors. The repertoire was sequenced with immunoSEQ multiplex PCR; TCRdb's copy has only in-frame clones and lacks some. Counted here are some 150,000 clones, around three quarters occurring once; the ten biggest clones make up around 2%. What was sequenced was PBMCs. These TCRs come from a man in his thirties or forties in good health and CMV-seronegative. Both conserved end residues are trimmed from each CDR3. Clone size is shown for a subset of rows, as once, few, many or a class of expanded clone.

CDR3	size	V	J
ASGALNTEAF	NA	TRBV7-8	TRBJ1-1
ASSFDGSGTMSYNEQF	NA	TRBV5-1	TRBJ2-1
ASSLEGGRASYNEQF	NA	TRBV5-1	TRBJ2-1
ASSLDRGRKTGELF	NA	TRBV5-1	TRBJ2-2
ASSLKRQGEAF	once	TRBV7-9	TRBJ1-1
SSSLEGDEQY	NA	TRBV7-9	TRBJ2-7
ASSVVGTSGYEQY	NA	TRBV9	TRBJ2-7
ASSVEAGGATYEQY	NA	TRBV9	NA
ASSEGIGVDQPQH	few	TRBV6-1	TRBJ1-5
ASSNLGGPHIQY	NA	TRBV4-1	TRBJ2-4
ASSYSGTGDSPLH	NA	TRBV6-5	TRBJ1-6
ASSFQGSTEAF	NA	TRBV5-1	TRBJ1-1
ASSESGKGSPLN	NA	TRBV25-1	TRBJ1-6
ASSQVGRGRTNEKLF	few	TRBV4-1	TRBJ1-4
ASRQGATPNTEAF	NA	TRBV6-4	TRBJ1-1
ASSQGGQGAQPQH	NA	TRBV7-6	TRBJ1-5
ASSLGLGRGQGTYYGYT	once	TRBV13	TRBJ1-2
ASSIAGGSNEKLF	few	TRBV21-1	TRBJ1-4
ASSLGDYTDTQY	NA	TRBV5-1	TRBJ2-3
ASRAPGTGFTEAF	NA	TRBV6-1	TRBJ1-1
ASSRGYYGYT	NA	TRBV28	TRBJ1-2
ASSDALLSGELF	once	TRBV2	TRBJ2-2
ASGHVGGETQY	once	TRBV5-1	TRBJ2-5
ASSPIDRGLNEQY	once	TRBV27	TRBJ2-7
SGGSGAFTEAF	NA	TRBV29-1	TRBJ1-1
ASSPLTQGYGYT	NA	TRBV5-1	TRBJ1-2
ASSFRHGASGKGTDTQY	once	TRBV7-3	TRBJ2-3
ASSALQRGDTEAF	few	TRBV9	TRBJ1-1
ASSLEGQSLLRATNEKLF	once	TRBV5-1	TRBJ1-4
ASSWGDRDGNTIY	NA	TRBV5-1	TRBJ1-3
ASSVIYRDGYT	NA	TRBV28	TRBJ1-2
ASSEVFSVNQPQH	few	TRBV6-1	TRBJ1-5
ASSSGVGSYNSPLH	NA	TRBV5-4	TRBJ1-6
ASSIGQVNTEAF	NA	TRBV19	TRBJ1-1
ASSLDPAGRPQY	NA	TRBV7-8	TRBJ2-5
ASSLGGAPTNEKLF	NA	TRBV28	TRBJ1-4
ASSHDYYGYT	NA	TRBV6-5	TRBJ1-2
ASSRTEGETQY	NA	TRBV4-1	TRBJ2-5
ASSLGTGTYEQY	NA	TRBV11-2	TRBJ2-7
ASSPRGYTNTEAF	NA	TRBV7-6	TRBJ1-1
ASSYTLDTPSYEQY	NA	TRBV6-6	TRBJ2-7